Listed here are 25 T cell receptor beta chains from one sample, sequenced in a study of blood T cells in healthy people across ages (dated by TCRdb to about 2015). Library preparation was by 5' RACE. Instrument on record: Illumina HiSeq 2500. The second PCR ran for roughly 6 to 11 cycles and used a J-beta primer mix along with a sample-barcoded 5' primer. Clones were called with MiXCR by TCRdb after fastp trimmed the public reads at Q25, and only in-frame beta chains were retained. Rows with a matching CDR3 protein are joined into one entry that keeps the most common DNA and genes. The sample table lists 1.5 million to 2 million distinct CDR3 sequences, approximately 50% of them with a count of one. Jointly, the top ten make up approximately 2% of the sample. The sequenced sample consisted of blood. All receptors come from a woman between 40 and 50 years old in good health.

J is TRBJ1-1 and V is TRBV6-2 or TRBV6-3; perhaps TRBD1 as D (6 bases). CDR1 MNHEY and CDR2 SVGEGT come from the germline V gene. V lost 6 bases to trimming and J lost 4 bases, with 12 bases between them. The CDR3 sequence is 13 residues long. DNA for the CDR3: TGTGCCAGCAGCCTACCGACAGGCACTGAAGCTTTCTTT. This sequence encodes CASSLPTGTEAFF.

The rearrangement links TRBV6-6 to TRBJ1-4; D possibly corresponds to TRBD1 (5 bases). Per the germline V gene, CDR1 is MNHNY and CDR2 is SVGAGI (reference sequence). This CDR3 is 14 amino acids long. The V end lost 6 bases, the J end lost 8 bases, and 16 bases lay between the germline ends. The CDR3 spells CASRPAGQQEKLFF. The DNA of the CDR3 is TGTGCCAGCAGGCCGGCAGGGCAGCAAGAAAAACTGTTTTTT.

The chain couples TRBV4-3 to TRBJ2-7, with 8 bases aligning to TRBD1. The J call may be in error: the DNA end matches TRBJ2-5 better. The CDR3 contains 17 residues. Germline V gene data show CDR1 as LGHNA and CDR2 as YSLEER. CDR3 nucleotide sequence: TGCGCCAGCAGCCAAGCCAACCCCGGGACAGGAGAAGAGACCCAGTACTTC. Amino acids: CASSQANPGTGEETQYF.

The chain recombines TRBV19 with TRBJ2-7; 9 bases agree with TRBD2. The CDR3 is 17 amino acids. The V gene's germline CDR1 is LNHDA and CDR2 SQIVND (reference sequence). Unmatched junction bases numbered 9, after V lost 3 bases and J lost 0 bases. CDR3 sequence (DNA): TGTGCCAGTAGTATTAGGGCTAGCGGGGCGAGCTCCTACGAGCAGTACTTC. Translation gives CASSIRASGASSYEQYF.

The chain uses TRBV20-1 and TRBJ2-7; D unclear. V lost 0 bases, J lost 3 bases, and 12 bases lay in between. This CDR3 contains 14 residues. Germline V gene sequence: CDR1 DFQATT, CDR2 SNEGSKA (reference sequence). The CDR3 protein is CSARDPPRNYEQYF. CDR3 nucleotide sequence: TGCAGTGCTAGAGATCCCCCCCGGAACTACGAGCAGTACTTC.

On this clonotype: The junction and the germline gene differ at one end; a read error may be behind it. The chain employs TRBV28 and TRBJ1-1; D possibly corresponds to TRBD1 (6 bases). Germline-derived CDR1 and CDR2 are MDHEN and SYDVKM. The CDR3 has 12 amino acids. The DNA of the CDR3 is TGTGCCGGCAGTTACAGGGCCGGGAAAGCTTTCTTT. This gives the protein CAGSYRAGKAFF.

V and J are TRBV28 and TRBJ1-5; unclear D gene. This CDR3 contains 15 residues. Looked up from germline, CDR1 is MDHEN and CDR2 is SYDVKM. The V gene lost 5 bases and the J gene lost 0 bases, with 11 bases spanning the gap. The CDR3 sequence is CASSPRAYSNQPQHF. Here the CDR3 DNA reads TGTGCCAGCAGTCCACGGGCTTATAGCAATCAGCCCCAGCATTTT.

The chain couples TRBV5-1 to TRBJ1-1; 8 bases fit TRBD1. Germline trimming cut 4 bases from V and 4 bases from J; bases unmatched to any gene: 9. The CDR3 contains 15 residues. The germline gives CDR1 SGHRS, CDR2 YFSETQ. CDR3 nucleotides: TGCGCCAGCAGCGGGGGCTCGACAGGGGCCACTGAAGCTTTCTTT. This gives the protein CASSGGSTGATEAFF.

J is TRBJ2-7 and V is TRBV6-1, with 7 bases aligning to TRBD1. The CDR3 has 12 amino acids. Germline V gives CDR1 MNHNS, CDR2 SASEGT. V shed 8 bases and J 3 bases; nucleotides not matched to a gene: 4. The DNA of the CDR3 is TGTGCCAGCCGGGACAGTCTCTACGAGCAGTACTTC. Amino acids: CASRDSLYEQYF.

Of note for this clonotype: The junction departs from germline at one end; a sequencing error may be responsible. This chain uses TRBV4-2 with TRBJ2-5; tentative D call: TRBD2 (6 bases). The CDR3 has 16 residues. Germline-derived CDR1 and CDR2 are LGHNA and YNFKEQ. The CDR3 here is CAGSHASGDPQETQYF. The CDR3, as DNA: TGTGCCGGCAGCCATGCGTCGGGGGACCCCCAAGAGACCCAGTACTTC.

This clonotype was recorded a few times. This rearrangement joins TRBV12-3 or TRBV12-4 to TRBJ2-6, with unresolved D. This CDR3 spans 13 amino acids. V shed 11 bases and J shed 0 bases, with 8 bases lying between them. The CDR3 bases are TGTGCCGGCCGTGCCTCTGGGGCCAACGTCCTGACTTTC. This gives the protein CAGRASGANVLTF.

This clonotype appeared a few times. The chain carries TRBV5-1 and TRBJ2-7, with a tentative D call TRBD1 (6 bases). The CDR3 extends over 15 amino acids. V gave up 1 base and J gave up 2 bases, with 13 bases separating them. Germline loops: CDR1 SGHRS, CDR2 YFSETQ. The CDR3 here is CASSLSRQAPYEQYF. The CDR3 bases are TGCGCCAGCAGCTTGAGCAGACAGGCACCCTACGAGCAGTACTTC.

The chain couples TRBV20-1 to TRBJ1-4; the D is unclear. Germline V CDR1 and CDR2: DFQATT, SNEGSKA (reference sequence). This CDR3 contains 13 residues. V gave up 3 bases and J gave up 5 bases, with 10 bases separating them. The CDR3 sequence: CSASASLNEKLFF. In DNA, the CDR3 is TGCAGTGCTAGCGCCAGCCTAAATGAAAAACTGTTTTTT.

V gene TRBV9 combines with J gene TRBJ2-5; D is undetermined. V was trimmed by 3 bases and J by 9 bases, leaving 12 bases between them. The length of the CDR3 is 12 residues. Germline V gene data show CDR1 as SGDLS and CDR2 as YYNGEE. The DNA of the CDR3 is TGTGCCAGCAGCGCAGCTCTAGGATCCCAGTACTTC. This gives the protein CASSAALGSQYF.

The V gene is TRBV27, the J gene TRBJ2-3, with D maybe TRBD2 (5 bases). Germline CDR1 and CDR2: MNHEY and SMNVEV (reference sequence). This CDR3 comprises 16 residues. V was trimmed by 2 bases and J by 0 bases, leaving 12 bases between them. CDR3 coding DNA: TGTGCCAGCAGTTTAAACCTAGCCCCCAGCACAGATACGCAGTATTTT. Translating it yields CASSLNLAPSTDTQYF.

The genes are TRBV5-5 and TRBJ1-6; D gene unclear. Trimming removed 1 base from V and 6 bases from J, with 8 bases in between. The V gene's germline CDR1 is SGHKS and CDR2 YYEKEE (reference sequence). The CDR3 is 14 amino acids. The CDR3 DNA is TGTGCCAGCAGCTTGCAGTTTCTTAATTCACCCCTCCACTTT. It encodes CASSLQFLNSPLHF.

This clonotype was counted a few times. V and J are TRBV10-2 and TRBJ1-5; D unclear. Germline V lookup: CDR1 WSHSY, CDR2 SAAADI. V lost 3 bases and J 5 bases, leaving 8 bases between the germline ends. CDR3 length: 13 residues. The CDR3 protein is CASSDSGDQPQHF. CDR3 coding DNA: TGCGCCAGCAGTGACAGCGGCGATCAGCCCCAGCATTTT.

This clonotype was counted only a few times. This chain connects TRBV20-1 to TRBJ2-5, with a weak D call TRBD1 (6 bases). V was pared by 2 bases and J by 5 bases, with 12 bases between. Germline CDR1 DFQATT, CDR2 SNEGSKA (reference sequence). This CDR3 spans 13 amino acids. For the CDR3, the DNA is TGCAGTGCTAGAAGTGCAGGGGACGAGACCCAGTACTTC. This sequence encodes CSARSAGDETQYF.

The CDR3 sequence: CASSSRSGGWGAGYTF. In DNA, the CDR3 is TGTGCCAGCAGCTCCCGATCCGGCGGGTGGGGTGCAGGCTACACCTTC. The gene calls are TRBV7-2 and TRBJ1-2, with D hard to call. Germline lookup yields CDR1 SGHTA and CDR2 FQGNSA. V dropped 4 bases and J dropped 8 bases, with 23 bases sitting between them. The CDR3 has 16 amino acids.

The chain is built from TRBV24-1 and TRBJ2-5; TRBD1 matches 8 bases. V trimming: 5 bases; J trimming: 5 bases; junction bases outside the gene matches: 9. The V gene's germline CDR1 is KGHDR and CDR2 SFDVKD. The CDR3 loop spans 15 amino acids. CDR3 nucleotides: TGTGCCACCAGTGCCGCGGACAGGGACCGGGAGACCCAGTACTTC. This encodes CATSAADRDRETQYF.

This chain joins TRBV20-1 and TRBJ2-7; 9 bases agree with TRBD2. Germline lookup yields CDR1 DFQATT and CDR2 SNEGSKA (reference sequence). Losses at the gene ends were 0 bases for V and 0 bases for J; bases not matched to a gene: 6. This CDR3 has 16 amino acids. The CDR3 here is CSARDKLAGPSYEQYF. CDR3 nucleotide sequence: TGCAGTGCTAGAGATAAACTAGCGGGCCCCTCCTACGAGCAGTACTTC.

The rearrangement uses TRBV2 and TRBJ2-1, with 10 nucleotides matching TRBD1. The V gene end was trimmed by 8 bases and the J gene end by 6 bases; junction bases not matched to a gene: 7. The CDR3 runs to 14 residues. Germline V lookup: CDR1 SNHLY, CDR2 FYNNEI. The chain's CDR3 is CASGGQGIFNEQFF. DNA of the CDR3: TGTGCCAGCGGGGGACAGGGGATTTTCAATGAGCAGTTCTTC. The whole variable domain, filled in from reference TRBV2 and TRBJ2-1, reads EPEVTQTPSHQVTQMGQEVILRCVPISNHLYFYWYRQILGQKVEFLVSFYNNEISEKSEIFDDQFSVERPDGSNFTLKIRSTKLEDSAMYFCASGGQGIFNEQFFGPGTRLTVL.

The J gene is TRBJ1-5, the V gene TRBV5-1, with D perhaps matching TRBD1 (6 bases). CDR1 SGHRS and CDR2 YFSETQ come from the germline V gene. The CDR3 sequence is 15 residues long. V was clipped by 5 bases and J by 5 bases, with 17 bases between them. Here the CDR3 reads CASSPGGGRDQPQHF. The CDR3 nucleotides read TGCGCCAGCAGTCCGGGGGGGGGCCGGGATCAGCCCCAGCATTTT.

This clonotype was picked up one time. The CDR3 protein is CSAPAGVEQFF. CDR3 DNA: TGCAGTGCCCCAGCGGGGGTTGAGCAGTTCTTC. The chain carries TRBV20-1 and TRBJ2-1; 8 bases line up with TRBD2. The CDR3 covers 11 residues. CDR1 DFQATT and CDR2 SNEGSKA come from the germline V gene (reference sequence). Losses at the gene ends were 6 bases for V and 9 bases for J; bases not matched to a gene: 4.

The rearrangement joins TRBV6-5 to TRBJ2-6, with D maybe TRBD2 (5 bases). Germline-derived CDR1 and CDR2 are MNHEY and SVGAGI. V lost 2 bases to trimming and J lost 1 base, with 18 bases between them. This CDR3 region has 19 residues. CDR3 amino acids: CASSYLVGSRGSGANVLTF. The CDR3 DNA reads as TGTGCCAGCAGTTACCTTGTGGGGAGTCGGGGTTCTGGGGCCAACGTCCTGACTTTC.